This T cell receptor (beta chain) was retrieved from a study of monozygotic twins with inflammatory bowel disease (dated 2019 in TCRdb). Looking at the study overall: A total of some 30 monozygotic twin pairs were included in the full study, comprising nine German pairs (four IBD-concordant, five IBD-discordant) and 19 IBD-discordant Danish pairs. Disease-associated traits were sought mainly through comparisons between IBD patients and their genetically identical healthy co-twins within discordant pairs. Each individual had, on average, about 151 000 unique TCRalpha sequences and 181 000 unique TCRbeta sequences available for analysis.

The library was generated by 5' RACE. Preparation of each TCR library used approximately 3,500 ng of total RNA. cDNA was synthesized with SMARTScribe reverse transcriptase in eight separate reactions per sample. During cDNA synthesis, template switching was used to introduce unique molecular identifiers that contained a 6-nucleotide sample barcode. TCRalpha and TCRbeta cDNA was amplified by two nested PCRs of roughly 16 and 10 cycles, with bead purification after each PCR. Before amplification, the cDNA was treated with uracil DNA-glycosylase and purified using the QIAquick PCR purification kit. The second PCR was the step at which Illumina TruSeq-compatible adapters and sample-specific barcodes were added. Library quality and concentration were assessed using TapeStation and Qubit, and 5 ng of each library was pooled. Sequencing of the pooled libraries was done on an Illumina HiSeq2500 single-index Rapid Run using custom sequencing primers and 2 x 100 bp reads. The published analysis was carried out like this. UMI-based consensus assembly with MiGEC version 1.2.6 was used to correct PCR and sequencing errors. MiXCR version 2.1.1 was used to carry out V(D)J alignment, clonotype assembly and CDR3 extraction. Normalisation of gene usage, clonotype sharing and MAIT/NKT TCR abundance was achieved by analysing the top 1000, 10 000 and 20 000 clonotypes per sample. Diversity was computed as the inverse Simpson index with the vegan R package after downsampling to 27 000 UMIs. Paired Mann-Whitney U tests were applied to discordant twin pairs, and Benjamini-Hochberg correction was used for multiple testing. Based on TCRdb reprocessing of the reads, there is one entry per CDR3 protein sequence, and DNA is missing. These V and J calls rely on TCRdb rather than the paper's analysis. The table for this sample shows approximately 210,000 distinct CDR3 sequences. The ten largest clones take up approximately 7.7% of the sample.

As concerns this clonotype: Its antigen is still unknown.

Findings and caveats that apply to the study as a whole: TCRbeta repertoire diversity, by inverse Simpson index, was decreased in IBD patients compared with their healthy co-twins. Repertoire similarity did not differ between concordant and discordant twins, which could be due to limited statistical power. Because patients were on differing immunosuppressive treatments, the repertoires may have picked up extra background noise and inter-individual variability. No single strong signal or clonotype linked to IBD turned up in the results, so the idea that one exists was not supported. The analysis was unable to tell apart different T cell subtypes. Compared with healthy twins, IBD patients had fewer clonotypes in common with other individuals, a difference most pronounced in patients showing signs of disease activity.

From each donor, an approximately 2.5 ml peripheral blood sample was collected into PAXgene tubes and stored at -80 degrees C. Without any T cell sorting, total RNA was extracted from whole blood using the PAXgene blood miRNA kit on an automated QIAcube. Peripheral blood from monozygotic twin pairs who were concordant or discordant for inflammatory bowel disease underwent deep TCRalpha and TCRbeta repertoire profiling using unique molecular barcoding. For every twin pair, smoking habits were documented, and each individual was categorised as a current, former or never smoker. This TCR was sampled from a human donor with ulcerative colitis or Crohn's disease, or a healthy co-twin of an affected twin (not recorded which). The source material was blood.

The CDR3 reads as follows: CASSADSTDTQYF. Rearrangement joined TRBV7-9 to TRBJ2-3. From its cysteine to its phenylalanine, the CDR3 spans 13 amino acids. The nucleotide record is missing. CDR1 and CDR2, looked up from the germline V gene (reference sequence), are SEHNR and FQNEAQ.